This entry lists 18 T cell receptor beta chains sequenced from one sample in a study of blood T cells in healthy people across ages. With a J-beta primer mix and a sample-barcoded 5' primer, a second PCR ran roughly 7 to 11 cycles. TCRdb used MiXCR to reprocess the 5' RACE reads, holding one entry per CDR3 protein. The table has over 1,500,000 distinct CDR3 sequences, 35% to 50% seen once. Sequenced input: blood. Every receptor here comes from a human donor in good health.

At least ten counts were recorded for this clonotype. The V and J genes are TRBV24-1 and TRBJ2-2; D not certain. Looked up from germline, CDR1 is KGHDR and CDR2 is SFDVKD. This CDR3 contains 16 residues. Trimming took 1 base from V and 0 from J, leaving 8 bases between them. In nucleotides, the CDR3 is TGTGCCACCAGTGATTTAGGCGGCGCGAACACCGGGGAGCTGTTTTTT. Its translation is CATSDLGGANTGELFF.

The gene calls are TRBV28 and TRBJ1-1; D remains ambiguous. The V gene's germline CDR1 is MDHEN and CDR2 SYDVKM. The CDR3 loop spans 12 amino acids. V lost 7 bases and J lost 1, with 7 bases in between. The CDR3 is CASIQQNTEAFF. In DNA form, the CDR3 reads TGTGCCAGCATCCAGCAGAACACTGAAGCTTTCTTT.

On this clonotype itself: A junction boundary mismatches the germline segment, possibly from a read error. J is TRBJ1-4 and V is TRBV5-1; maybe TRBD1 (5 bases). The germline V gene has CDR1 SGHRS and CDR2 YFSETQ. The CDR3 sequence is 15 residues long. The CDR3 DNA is TGCGCCAGCAGCTTAGGACACGCAACTAATGAAAAACTGTATTTT. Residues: CASSLGHATNEKLYF. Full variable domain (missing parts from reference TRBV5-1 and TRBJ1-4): KAGVTQTPRYLIKTRGQQVTLSCSPISGHRSVSWYQQTPGQGLQFLFEYFSETQRNKGNFPGRFSGRQFSNSRSEMNVSTLELGDSALYLCASSLGHATNEKLYFGSGTQLSVL.

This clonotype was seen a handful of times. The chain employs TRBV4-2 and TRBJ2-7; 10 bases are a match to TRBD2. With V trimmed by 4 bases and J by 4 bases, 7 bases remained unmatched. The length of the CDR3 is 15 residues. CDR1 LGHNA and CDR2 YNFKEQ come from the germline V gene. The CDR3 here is CASSPTSGANYEQYF. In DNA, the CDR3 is TGTGCCAGCAGCCCAACTAGCGGGGCAAATTACGAGCAGTACTTC.

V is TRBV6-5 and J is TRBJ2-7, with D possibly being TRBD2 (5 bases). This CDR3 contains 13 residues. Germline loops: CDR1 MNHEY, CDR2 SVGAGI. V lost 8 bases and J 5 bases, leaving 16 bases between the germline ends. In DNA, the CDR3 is TGTGCCAGCGGGCTAGGAGGTCCAGACGAGCAGTACTTC. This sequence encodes CASGLGGPDEQYF.

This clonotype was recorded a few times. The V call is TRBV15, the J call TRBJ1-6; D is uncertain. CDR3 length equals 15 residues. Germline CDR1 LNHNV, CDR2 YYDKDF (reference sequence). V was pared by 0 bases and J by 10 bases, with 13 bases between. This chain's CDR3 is CATSRDSGSSSPLHF. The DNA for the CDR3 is TGTGCCACCAGCAGAGATTCGGGATCGTCCTCACCCCTCCACTTT. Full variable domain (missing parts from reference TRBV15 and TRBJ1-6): DAMVIQNPRYQVTQFGKPVTLSCSQTLNHNVMYWYQQKSSQAPKLLFHYYDKDFNNEADTPDNFQSRRPNTSFCFLDIRSPGLGDTAMYLCATSRDSGSSSPLHFGNGTRLTVT.

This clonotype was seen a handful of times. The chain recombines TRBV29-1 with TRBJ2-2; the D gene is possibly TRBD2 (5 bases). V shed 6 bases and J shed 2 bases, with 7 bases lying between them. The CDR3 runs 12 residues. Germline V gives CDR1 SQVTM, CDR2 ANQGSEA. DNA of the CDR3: TGCAGCGTCCGGGATAACACCGGGGAGCTGTTTTTT. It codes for CSVRDNTGELFF.

The CDR3 DNA follows: TGTGCCAGCAGTTACGGGCCGTTCTCACCCCTCCACTTT. The encoded protein is CASSYGPFSPLHF. The chain combines TRBV6-2 or TRBV6-3 with TRBJ1-6, with D unresolved. V was clipped by 2 bases and J by 10 bases, with 9 bases between them. CDR3 length: 13 amino acids. From germline, CDR1 is MNHEY and CDR2 SVGEGT.

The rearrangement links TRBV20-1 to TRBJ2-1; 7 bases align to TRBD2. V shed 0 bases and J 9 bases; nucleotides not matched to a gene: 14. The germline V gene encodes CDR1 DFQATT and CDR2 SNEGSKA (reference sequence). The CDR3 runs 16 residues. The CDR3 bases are TGCAGTGCTAGAGATCGGCGACTAGTGGGGGGGATTGAGCAGTTCTTC. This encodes CSARDRRLVGGIEQFF.

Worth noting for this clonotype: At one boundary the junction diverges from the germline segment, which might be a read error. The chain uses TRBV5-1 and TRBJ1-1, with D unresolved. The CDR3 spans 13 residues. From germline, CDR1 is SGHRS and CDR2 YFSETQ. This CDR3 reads CASGLAVGTEAFF. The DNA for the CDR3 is TGCGCCAGCGGCTTGGCCGTGGGCACTGAAGCTTTCTTT.

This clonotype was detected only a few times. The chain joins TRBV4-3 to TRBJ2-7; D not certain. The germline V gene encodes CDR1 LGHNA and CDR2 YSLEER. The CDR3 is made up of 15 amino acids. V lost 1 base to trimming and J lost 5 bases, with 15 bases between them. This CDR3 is CASSQVRSLGDEQYF. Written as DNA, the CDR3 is TGCGCCAGCAGCCAAGTGCGCAGTCTCGGCGACGAGCAGTACTTC.

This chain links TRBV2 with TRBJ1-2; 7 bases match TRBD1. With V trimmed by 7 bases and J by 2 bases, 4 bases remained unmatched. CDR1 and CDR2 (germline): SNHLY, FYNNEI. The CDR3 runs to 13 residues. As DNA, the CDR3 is TGTGCCAGCAAACCCAGGGGGAACTATGGCTACACCTTC. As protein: CASKPRGNYGYTF. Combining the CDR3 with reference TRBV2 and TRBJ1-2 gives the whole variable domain EPEVTQTPSHQVTQMGQEVILRCVPISNHLYFYWYRQILGQKVEFLVSFYNNEISEKSEIFDDQFSVERPDGSNFTLKIRSTKLEDSAMYFCASKPRGNYGYTFGSGTRLTVV.

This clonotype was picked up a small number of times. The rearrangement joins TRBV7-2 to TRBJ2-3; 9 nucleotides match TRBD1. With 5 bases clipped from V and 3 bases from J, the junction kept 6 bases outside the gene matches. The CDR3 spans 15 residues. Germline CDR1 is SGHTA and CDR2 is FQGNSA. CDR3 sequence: CASSRWDRDTDTQYF. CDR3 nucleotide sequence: TGTGCCAGCAGCAGGTGGGACAGGGATACAGATACGCAGTATTTT.

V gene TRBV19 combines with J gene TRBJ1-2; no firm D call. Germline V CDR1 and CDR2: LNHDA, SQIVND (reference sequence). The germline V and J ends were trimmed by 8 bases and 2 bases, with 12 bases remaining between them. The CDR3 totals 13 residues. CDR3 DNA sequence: TGTGCCAGTGCCCTGAGGGAAAACTATGGCTACACCTTC. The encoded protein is CASALRENYGYTF.

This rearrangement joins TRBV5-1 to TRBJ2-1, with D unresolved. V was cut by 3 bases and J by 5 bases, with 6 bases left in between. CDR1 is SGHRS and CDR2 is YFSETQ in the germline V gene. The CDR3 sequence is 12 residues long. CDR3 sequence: CASSSPHNEQFF. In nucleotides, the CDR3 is TGCGCCAGCAGCTCCCCCCACAATGAGCAGTTCTTC.

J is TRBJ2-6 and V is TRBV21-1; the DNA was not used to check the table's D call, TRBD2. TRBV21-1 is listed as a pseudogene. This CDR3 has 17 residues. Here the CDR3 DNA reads TGTGCCAGCAGCAAAGAAAGGGCCTCTAAGGGGGCCAACGTCCTGACTTTC. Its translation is CASSKERASKGANVLTF.

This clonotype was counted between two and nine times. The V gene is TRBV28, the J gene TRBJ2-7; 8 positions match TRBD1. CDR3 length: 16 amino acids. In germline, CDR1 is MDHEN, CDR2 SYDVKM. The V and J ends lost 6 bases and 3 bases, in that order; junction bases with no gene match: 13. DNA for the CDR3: TGTGCCAGCAGCTTAAGCTCGACAGGGGAAGTCTACGAGCAGTACTTC. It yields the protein CASSLSSTGEVYEQYF.

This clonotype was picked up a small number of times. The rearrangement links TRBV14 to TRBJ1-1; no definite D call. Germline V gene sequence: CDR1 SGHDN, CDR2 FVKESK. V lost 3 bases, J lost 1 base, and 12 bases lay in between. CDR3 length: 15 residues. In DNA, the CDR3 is TGTGCCAGCAGCCACCGGCGGGGAGAGAACACTGAAGCTTTCTTT. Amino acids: CASSHRRGENTEAFF.